These 21 T cell receptor beta chains came from one sample sequenced in a study of cytomegalovirus exposure and HLA in healthy donors. In the PCR, 60 Vbeta and 13 Jbeta primers were used. The assay was immunoSEQ multiplex PCR, and TCRdb's table has in-frame clones only and misses some. Found here are around 78,000 clones, roughly 64% of them singletons; the top ten hold 5.7%. Sequencing was carried out using PBMCs. The receptors stem from a man aged 25 to 40 in good health and CMV-seropositive.

In this sample, this clone turned up a few times. The chain combines TRBV10-1 with TRBJ2-2, with 11 bases lining up with TRBD2. CDR3 length: 19 amino acids. Germline CDR1 WNHNN, CDR2 SYGVQD (reference sequence). V trimming: 8 bases; J trimming: 3 bases; junction bases outside the gene matches: 17. Here the CDR3 reads CASRPRELAGVMDTGELFF. The CDR3 DNA sequence: TGCGCCAGCCGTCCAAGGGAACTAGCGGGAGTTATGGACACCGGGGAGCTGTTTTTT.

This chain links TRBV15 with TRBJ2-2; D is possibly TRBD2 (6 bases). Germline loops: CDR1 LNHNV, CDR2 YYDKDF (reference sequence). V was shortened by 3 bases and J by 7 bases, with 6 bases between the two germline ends. The CDR3 loop spans 12 amino acids. CDR3 nucleotides: TGTGCCACCAGCAGGGGAGGCGGGGAGCTGTTTTTT. Amino acid sequence: CATSRGGGELFF.

This chain connects TRBV6-5 to TRBJ2-7; 9 bases are a match to TRBD1. Germline V gene lookup returns CDR1 MNHEY and CDR2 SVGAGI. The CDR3 loop spans 15 amino acids. The ends lost 4 bases at V and 1 base at J; junction bases unmatched: 5. The CDR3 nucleotides read TGTGCCAGCAGTTCCCCGGGACAGGGATCCTACGAGCAGTACTTC. Amino acid sequence: CASSSPGQGSYEQYF.

The genes are TRBV27 and TRBJ1-4; 9 bases match TRBD1. The CDR3 loop spans 16 amino acids. The V segment lost 9 bases and the J segment 6 bases; nucleotides outside the gene matches: 14. In germline, CDR1 is MNHEY, CDR2 SMNVEV (reference sequence). CDR3 DNA sequence: TGTGCCAGTGGAATTCCCCTGGGACAGGGAGATGAAAAACTGTTTTTT. Encoded protein: CASGIPLGQGDEKLFF.

The chain carries TRBV2 and TRBJ1-4; TRBD1 aligns across 9 bases. This CDR3 is built from 21 residues. V lost 2 bases, J lost 11 bases, and 27 bases stayed unmatched. Looked up from germline, CDR1 is SNHLY and CDR2 is FYNNEI. The CDR3 is CASSEKSPLVRDRATSSKLFF. The CDR3 DNA is TGTGCCAGCAGTGAAAAAAGCCCGTTAGTCCGGGACAGGGCAACCAGCAGTAAACTGTTTTTT.

The chain uses TRBV28 and TRBJ1-1, with unresolved D. The length of the CDR3 is 13 residues. From germline, CDR1 is MDHEN and CDR2 SYDVKM. Trimming cost V 4 bases and J 2 bases, with 8 bases left between them. The CDR3 nucleotides are TGTGCCAGCAGTTCTTATTTAAACACTGAAGCTTTCTTT. Protein: CASSSYLNTEAFF.

The CDR3 reads CASSQYLNQPQHF. In DNA form, the CDR3 reads TGTGCCAGCAGCCAATACTTGAACCAGCCCCAGCATTTT. The gene calls are TRBV7-8 and TRBJ1-5; D unclear. The germline CDR1 and CDR2 sequences are SGHVS and FQNEAQ. Trimming shortened V by 5 bases and J by 7 bases, and 12 bases separated the two germline ends. This CDR3 has 13 amino acids.

This chain joins TRBV14 and TRBJ2-3; a possible D gene is TRBD2 (5 bases). Germline CDR1 is SGHDN and CDR2 is FVKESK. The CDR3 consists of 13 residues. Trimming shortened V by 5 bases and J by 8 bases, and 14 bases separated the two germline ends. The CDR3 sequence is CASSVPAAGTQYF. The CDR3 bases are TGTGCCAGCAGCGTTCCCGCGGCGGGTACGCAGTATTTT. Full variable domain (missing parts from reference TRBV14 and TRBJ2-3): EAGVTQFPSHSVIEKGQTVTLRCDPISGHDNLYWYRRVMGKEIKFLLHFVKESKQDESGMPNNRFLAERTGGTYSTLKVQPAELEDSGVYFCASSVPAAGTQYFGPGTRLTVL.

The rearrangement joins TRBV5-1 to TRBJ2-7, with D possibly TRBD1 on 7 matching bases. Deletions cut 4 bases from V and 0 bases from J, with 14 bases between. CDR1 and CDR2 (germline): SGHRS, YFSETQ. The CDR3 is made up of 15 amino acids. The CDR3 DNA reads TGCGCCAGCAGCCCTGGGCAGGGGGGCTCCTACGAGCAGTACTTC. Encoded protein: CASSPGQGGSYEQYF. The full variable domain, its missing parts supplied by reference TRBV5-1 and TRBJ2-7, is KAGVTQTPRYLIKTRGQQVTLSCSPISGHRSVSWYQQTPGQGLQFLFEYFSETQRNKGNFPGRFSGRQFSNSRSEMNVSTLELGDSALYLCASSPGQGGSYEQYFGPGTRLTVT.

The chain couples TRBV6-5 to TRBJ2-7; D is unclear. The CDR3 has 11 residues. The germline V gene has CDR1 MNHEY and CDR2 SVGAGI. Trimming stripped 6 bases from V and 4 bases from J, with 7 bases between. In nucleotides, the CDR3 is TGTGCCAGCAGCAGGAATTACGAGCAGTACTTC. Translation gives CASSRNYEQYF.

The chain uses TRBV19 and TRBJ2-5; 8 nucleotides agree with TRBD1. With 5 bases clipped from V and 5 bases from J, the junction kept 7 bases outside the gene matches. CDR3 length equals 14 residues. CDR1 is LNHDA and CDR2 is SQIVND in the germline V gene (reference sequence). In nucleotides, the CDR3 is TGTGCCAGTAGTCCGGGGACAGGAATGGAGACCCAGTACTTC. Its translation is CASSPGTGMETQYF.

This clone was seen only a few times. This chain connects TRBV13 to TRBJ2-7; no clear D gene. This CDR3 is built from 13 residues. Trimming took 3 bases from V and 1 from J, leaving 7 bases between them. Germline CDR1 and CDR2: PRHDT and FYEKMQ (reference sequence). Written as DNA, the CDR3 is TGTGCCAGCAGCTTTAGTAGATCCTACGAGCAGTACTTC. Its protein product is CASSFSRSYEQYF.

The table lists this clone with a few counts. This chain connects TRBV7-3 to TRBJ1-2; 8 bases agree with TRBD1. Germline values: CDR1 SGHTA, CDR2 FQGTGA. J gave up 7 bases and V 2 bases, and 3 bases lay outside the gene matches. This CDR3 region has 13 residues. This CDR3 is CASSLDRGTGYTF. The CDR3 nucleotides are TGTGCCAGCAGCTTAGACAGGGGAACTGGCTACACCTTC.

The chain links TRBV6-1 to TRBJ1-5; D possibly corresponds to TRBD1 (5 bases). The germline V and J ends were trimmed by 0 bases and 4 bases, with 10 bases remaining between them. CDR3 size: 15 residues. Germline assignment: CDR1 MNHNS and CDR2 SASEGT. CDR3 protein: CASSEAQGGNQPQHF. DNA of the CDR3: TGTGCCAGCAGTGAAGCCCAGGGTGGTAATCAGCCCCAGCATTTT.

There are a few counts of this clone. V is TRBV1 and J is TRBJ2-5; TRBD2, the table's D call, lacks a check against the DNA. TRBV1 is marked as a pseudogene. The CDR3 consists of 19 residues. The CDR3 DNA is TGCACCAGCAGCTCCCAAGAGCGGCTAGCGGTTATGTACCAAGAGACCCAGTACTTC. This translates into CTSSSQERLAVMYQETQYF.

This chain uses TRBV28 with TRBJ1-5; 7 bases are shared with TRBD1. CDR3 size: 14 residues. CDR1 is MDHEN, CDR2 SYDVKM, per germline. With 5 bases clipped from V and 9 bases from J, the junction kept 10 bases outside the gene matches. CDR3 in amino acids: CASSPDQGERPQHF. CDR3 sequence (DNA): TGTGCCAGCAGTCCCGACCAGGGGGAGAGGCCCCAGCATTTT.

The chain couples TRBV13 to TRBJ2-1; 8 positions agree with TRBD2. The CDR3 has 14 residues. The V gene's germline CDR1 is PRHDT and CDR2 FYEKMQ (reference sequence). Trimming removed 3 bases from V and 9 bases from J; junction bases left unmatched: 7. The chain's CDR3 is CASSFGGRIGEQFF. In DNA form, the CDR3 reads TGTGCCAGCAGCTTTGGCGGGAGGATCGGTGAGCAGTTCTTC.

This sequence joins TRBV9 and TRBJ2-2; weak D call: TRBD1 (5 bases). The germline V gene encodes CDR1 SGDLS and CDR2 YYNGEE. The CDR3 consists of 14 residues. V lost 0 bases to trimming and J lost 6 bases, with 9 bases between them. The CDR3 sequence: CASSVVTGPGELFF. CDR3 coding DNA: TGTGCCAGCAGCGTAGTTACAGGCCCCGGGGAGCTGTTTTTT.

The chain has TRBV19 and TRBJ2-3, with D maybe TRBD2 (6 bases). V lost 6 bases, J lost 0 bases, and 13 bases lay in between. The germline gives CDR1 LNHDA, CDR2 SQIVND (reference sequence). This CDR3 comprises 15 residues. CDR3 sequence: CASRYPGTSTDTQYF. The CDR3 coding sequence is TGTGCCAGTAGGTACCCGGGGACTAGCACAGATACGCAGTATTTT. The variable domain in full, with the rest retrieved from reference TRBV19 and TRBJ2-3, is DGGITQSPKYLFRKEGQNVTLSCEQNLNHDAMYWYRQDPGQGLRLIYYSQIVNDFQKGDIAEGYSVSREKKESFPLTVTSAQKNPTAFYLCASRYPGTSTDTQYFGPGTRLTVL.

J is TRBJ1-6 and V is TRBV7-9; D is unresolved. V gave up 1 base and J gave up 7 bases, with 8 bases separating them. Germline V lookup: CDR1 SEHNR, CDR2 FQNEAQ (reference sequence). The CDR3 contains 14 residues. The CDR3 protein is CASSLGGLNSPLHF. The CDR3, as DNA: TGTGCCAGCAGCTTAGGAGGCCTGAATTCACCCCTCCACTTT.

In this sample, this clone turned up a few times. V and J are TRBV7-9 and TRBJ2-3; 10 nucleotides match TRBD2. From germline, CDR1 is SEHNR and CDR2 FQNEAQ (reference sequence). The length of the CDR3 is 14 residues. Unmatched junction bases numbered 2, after V lost 5 bases and J lost 3 bases. The CDR3: CASSPLAGTDTQYF. CDR3 nucleotide sequence: TGTGCCAGCAGCCCACTAGCGGGAACAGATACGCAGTATTTT.